This TCR beta chain was retrieved from a study of cytomegalovirus exposure and HLA in healthy donors. Notes on the study in general: In a later analysis, first-cohort TCR clusters were found to tend to co-occur in the 120 or so validation repertoires. TCR sequences were mostly rare, though some public TCRs occurred in many donors. A list of approximately 150 TCR beta chains associated with cytomegalovirus was given.

Of note for this clone: Its cognate antigen is unknown.

Repertoires were generated with immunoSEQ multiplex PCR, while TCRdb's copy carries only in-frame clones and drops some. Here the sample spans just over 65,000 clones, approximately 96% being singletons. The CDR3 is 15 residues long. V dropped 4 bases and J dropped 5; count of bases not matched to a gene: 9. The V gene's germline CDR1 is SGHVS and CDR2 FNYEAQ. The donors were members of the validation cohort comprising 100 to 150 subjects, separate from the roughly 730-subject first cohort. The origin of this receptor is a woman aged 18-29 years in good health and CMV-seropositive. The source material was PBMCs. The rearrangement uses TRBV7-6 and TRBJ2-7; TRBD2 matches at 9 bases. CDR3 DNA sequence: TGTGCCAGCAGCTCCACCGGGACTAGCATCGACGAGCAGTACTTC. This codes for CASSSTGTSIDEQYF.